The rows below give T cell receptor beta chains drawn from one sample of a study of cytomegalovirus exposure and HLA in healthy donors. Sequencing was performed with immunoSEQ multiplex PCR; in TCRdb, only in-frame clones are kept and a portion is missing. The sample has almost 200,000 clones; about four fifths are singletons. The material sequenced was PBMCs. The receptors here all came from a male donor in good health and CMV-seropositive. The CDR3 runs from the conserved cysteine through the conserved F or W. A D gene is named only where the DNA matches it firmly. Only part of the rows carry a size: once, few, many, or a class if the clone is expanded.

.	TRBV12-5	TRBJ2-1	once	CASGLGGGANIRSDNEQFF	TGTGCTAGTGGTTTGGGCGGAGGGGCTAACATTCGCTCTGACAATGAGCAGTTCTTC
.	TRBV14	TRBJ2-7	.	CASSQIDRSLREQYF	TGTGCCAGCAGCCAAATCGACAGGAGTCTACGCGAGCAGTACTTC
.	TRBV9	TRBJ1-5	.	CASSVGGFSNQPQHF	TGTGCCAGCAGCGTAGGAGGGTTTAGCAATCAGCCCCAGCATTTT
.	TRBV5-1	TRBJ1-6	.	CASSPWTEDTYNSPLHF	TGCGCCAGCAGCCCGTGGACAGAGGACACCTATAATTCACCCCTCCACTTT
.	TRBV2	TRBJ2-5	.	CASSERESETQYF	TGTGCCAGCAGTGAGAGGGAGTCAGAGACCCAGTACTTC
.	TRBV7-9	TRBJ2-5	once	CASSYGASQETQYF	TGTGCCAGCAGCTATGGAGCTTCCCAAGAGACCCAGTACTTC
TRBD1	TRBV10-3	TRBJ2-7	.	CAIRPGQSYEQYF	TGTGCCATCAGGCCGGGACAGTCCTACGAGCAGTACTTC
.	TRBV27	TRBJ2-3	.	CASSLGLDTDTQYF	TGTGCCAGCAGTTTAGGACTCGACACAGATACGCAGTATTTT
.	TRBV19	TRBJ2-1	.	CASSSSGSSYNEQFF	TGTGCCAGTAGTTCCAGCGGGTCCTCCTACAATGAGCAGTTCTTC
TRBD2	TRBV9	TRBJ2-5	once	CASSGGTSGETQYF	TGTGCCAGCAGCGGGGGGACTAGCGGTGAGACCCAGTACTTC
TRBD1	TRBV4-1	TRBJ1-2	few	CASSPAGQGSYGYTF	TGCGCCAGCAGCCCCGCGGGACAGGGGAGCTATGGCTACACCTTC
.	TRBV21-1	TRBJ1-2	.	CASSKGQGRPYGYTF	TGTGCCAGCAGCAAGGGACAGGGGCGACCATATGGCTACACCTTC
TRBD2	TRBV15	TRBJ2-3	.	CATSRDGGEEYF	TGTGCCACCAGCAGAGATGGGGGGGAGGAGTATTTT
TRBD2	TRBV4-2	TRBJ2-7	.	CASSQDGSGSYEQYF	TGTGCCAGCAGCCAAGATGGGAGCGGGAGTTACGAGCAGTACTTC
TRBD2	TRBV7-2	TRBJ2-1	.	CASSPRTSGGINEQFF	TGTGCCAGCAGCCCTCGTACTAGCGGGGGTATAAATGAGCAGTTCTTC
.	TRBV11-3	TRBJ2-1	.	CASSYRSQGTGYNEQFF	TGTGCCAGCAGCTACCGTTCACAGGGTACAGGCTACAATGAGCAGTTCTTC
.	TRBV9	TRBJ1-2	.	CASSVQGGAPYGYTF	TGTGCCAGCAGCGTCCAGGGAGGGGCCCCCTATGGCTACACCTTC
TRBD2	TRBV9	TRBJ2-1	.	CASSALAGGLFF	TGTGCCAGCAGCGCCCTAGCGGGGGGGCTATTCTTC
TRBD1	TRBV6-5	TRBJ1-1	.	CASSQGTGAQGEAFF	TGTGCCAGCAGTCAAGGGACAGGGGCCCAGGGAGAAGCTTTCTTT
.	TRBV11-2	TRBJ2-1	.	CASSLKGNEQFF	TGTGCCAGCAGCTTAAAGGGGAATGAGCAGTTCTTC
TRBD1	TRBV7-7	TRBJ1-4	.	CASSLLSGQGPEKLFF	TGTGCCAGCAGCTTACTCTCGGGACAGGGTCCTGAAAAACTGTTTTTT
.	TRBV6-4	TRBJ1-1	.	CASSDHQRGAFF	TGTGCCAGCAGTGACCACCAACGGGGGGCTTTCTTT
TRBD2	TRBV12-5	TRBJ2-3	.	CASSSSGTDTQYF	TGTGCTAGCTCATCTAGCGGGACCGATACGCAGTATTTT
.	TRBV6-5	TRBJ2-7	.	CASSSNSYEQYF	TGTGCCAGCAGTTCTAACTCCTACGAGCAGTACTTC
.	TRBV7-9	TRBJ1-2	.	CASSRGGWGYGYTF	TGTGCCAGCAGCCGAGGAGGGTGGGGTTATGGCTACACCTTC
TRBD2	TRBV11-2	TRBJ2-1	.	CASSGGASGGAYNEQFF	TGTGCCAGCAGCGGGGGGGCTAGCGGGGGGGCCTACAATGAGCAGTTCTTC
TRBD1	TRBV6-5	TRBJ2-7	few	CASSYSLDRDYEQYF	TGTGCCAGCAGTTACTCCCTCGACAGGGACTACGAGCAGTACTTC
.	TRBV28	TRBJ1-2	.	CASSLNTRWGGGYTF	TGTGCCAGCAGTTTAAACACCCGTTGGGGGGGAGGCTACACCTTC
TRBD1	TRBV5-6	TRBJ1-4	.	CASSLYRGPDEKLFF	TGTGCCAGCAGCCTCTACAGGGGGCCGGATGAAAAACTGTTTTTT
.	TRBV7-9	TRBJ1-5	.	CASSVDSINQPQHF	TGTGCCAGCAGCGTTGACAGTATCAATCAGCCCCAGCATTTT
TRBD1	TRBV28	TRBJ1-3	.	CATRGQGNTIYF	TGTGCCACCCGGGGACAGGGAAACACCATATATTTT
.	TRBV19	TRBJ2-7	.	CASSTTGAGEQYF	TGTGCCAGTAGTACTACAGGGGCGGGGGAGCAGTACTTC
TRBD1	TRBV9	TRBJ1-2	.	CASSVYTGEDYGYTF	TGTGCCAGCAGCGTATACACAGGGGAAGATTATGGCTACACCTTC
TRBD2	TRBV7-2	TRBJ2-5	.	CASSLGLAGGGETQYF	TGTGCCAGCAGCTTAGGGCTAGCGGGAGGAGGAGAGACCCAGTACTTC
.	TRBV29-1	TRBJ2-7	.	CSAVGGVGEQYF	TGCAGCGCCGTGGGGGGAGTGGGCGAGCAGTACTTC
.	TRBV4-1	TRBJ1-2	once	CASSQEAGTGIYRYTF	TGCGCCAGCAGCCAAGAGGCAGGGACTGGGATATATCGCTACACCTTC
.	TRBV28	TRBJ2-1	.	CASSFPRVGTRQVEQFF	TGTGCCAGCAGTTTCCCTAGGGTGGGAACTAGACAAGTTGAGCAGTTCTTC
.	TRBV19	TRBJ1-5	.	CASSRTVLQPQHF	TGTGCCAGTAGTAGAACGGTTTTACAGCCCCAGCATTTT
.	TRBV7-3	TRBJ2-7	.	CASSPQGGTLYEQYF	TGTGCCAGCAGCCCCCAGGGCGGGACCCTATACGAGCAGTACTTC
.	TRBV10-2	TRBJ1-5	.	CASSESGVSNQPQHF	TGCGCCAGCAGTGAGTCAGGGGTCAGCAATCAGCCCCAGCATTTT
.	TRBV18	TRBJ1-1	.	CASSPRWQMNTEAFF	TGTGCCAGCTCACCGCGGTGGCAGATGAACACTGAAGCTTTCTTT
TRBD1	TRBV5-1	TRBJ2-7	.	CASSPTAAGGDLYEQYF	TGCGCCAGCAGCCCAACCGCCGCAGGGGGCGACCTCTACGAGCAGTACTTC
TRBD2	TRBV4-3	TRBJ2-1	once	CASSQVRGLSTYNEQFF	TGCGCCAGCAGCCAAGTGAGGGGACTATCAACCTACAATGAGCAGTTCTTC
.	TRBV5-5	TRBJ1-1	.	CASSLALPGANTEAFF	TGTGCCAGCAGCTTGGCGTTACCAGGGGCGAACACTGAAGCTTTCTTT
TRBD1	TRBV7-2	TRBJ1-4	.	CASSLASGTGREKLFF	TGTGCCAGCAGCTTAGCCTCCGGGACAGGTCGGGAAAAACTGTTTTTT
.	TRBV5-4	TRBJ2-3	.	CASSLTKLNTDTQYF	TGTGCCAGCAGCTTAACAAAACTAAACACAGATACGCAGTATTTT
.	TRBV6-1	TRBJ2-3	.	CASGPGGTDTQYF	TGTGCCAGCGGTCCCGGGGGCACAGATACGCAGTATTTT
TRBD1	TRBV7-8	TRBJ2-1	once	CASSHGTGSYNEQFF	TGTGCCAGCAGCCATGGGACAGGTTCCTACAATGAGCAGTTCTTC
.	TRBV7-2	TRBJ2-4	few	CASSLGTIMHIQYF	TGTGCCAGCAGCTTAGGAACAATTATGCACATTCAGTACTTC
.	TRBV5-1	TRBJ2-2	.	CASSFSAGPNTGELFF	TGCGCCAGCAGCTTTTCGGCGGGTCCTAACACCGGGGAGCTGTTTTTT
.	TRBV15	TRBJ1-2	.	CATSRGGDSYGYTF	TGTGCCACCAGCAGAGGCGGAGACAGCTATGGCTACACCTTC
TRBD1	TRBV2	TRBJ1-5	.	CASRPMAGGREPQHF	TGTGCCAGCAGGCCGATGGCAGGGGGCAGAGAGCCCCAGCATTTT
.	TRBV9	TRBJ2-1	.	CASSPFPGLYNEQFF	TGTGCCAGCAGCCCTTTCCCGGGACTCTACAATGAGCAGTTCTTC
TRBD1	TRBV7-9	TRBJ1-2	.	CSSSFGTGVVNYGYTF	TGTTCCAGCAGCTTCGGGACAGGGGTGGTTAACTATGGCTACACCTTC
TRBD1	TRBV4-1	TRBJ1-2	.	CASSQDDRELNTF	TGCGCCAGCAGCCAAGATGACAGGGAGTTGAACACCTTC
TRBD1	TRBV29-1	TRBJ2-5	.	CSVEGTGEETQYF	TGCAGCGTTGAAGGGACAGGGGAGGAGACCCAGTACTTC
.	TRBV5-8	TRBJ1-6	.	CASSTYQGSRNSPLHF	TGTGCCAGCAGCACCTATCAGGGATCGAGAAATTCACCCCTCCACTTT
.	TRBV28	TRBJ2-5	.	CASSPYQETQYF	TGTGCCAGCAGTCCCTACCAAGAGACCCAGTACTTC
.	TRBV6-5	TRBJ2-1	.	CASSTLVRNEQFF	TGTGCCAGCAGTACACTAGTCAGGAATGAGCAGTTCTTC